The rows below give T cell receptor beta chains drawn from one sample of a study of blood T cell repertoires in COVID-19. Produced via immunoSEQ multiplex PCR; TCRdb's table is partial and in-frame only. The table lists 100,000 to 150,000 clones, around 87% of them singletons. The sequenced sample consisted of peripheral blood. The receptors here all came from a woman in her sixties or seventies with acute or convalescent COVID-19. CDR3s include the opening cysteine and the closing phenylalanine or tryptophan. The D gene is left open where the match is weak. Size tells how often a clone was seen (once, few, many) or the class of an expanded clone, and some rows leave it out.

V	size	D	J	DNA	CDR3
TRBV5-1	NA	NA	TRBJ2-7	TGCGCCAGCAGCCTTGGGCGATACGGGGACGAGCAGTACTTC	CASSLGRYGDEQYF
TRBV2	NA	NA	TRBJ2-7	TGTGCCAGCCGAAACAGGGTCACCTACGAGCAGTACTTC	CASRNRVTYEQYF
TRBV24-1	NA	NA	TRBJ2-5	TGTGCCACCAGTCAGGGTCAAGAGACCCAGTACTTC	CATSQGQETQYF
TRBV12-1	NA	NA	TRBJ2-2	TGTGCCAGCAAGAGGGCCCGGCGGGGGGGTACCGACGACACCGGGGAGCTGTTTTTT	CASKRARRGGTDDTGELFF
TRBV2	NA	TRBD1	TRBJ1-1	TGTGCCAGCAGTTGGACAGGGGGAAAGGACACTGAAGCTTTCTTT	CASSWTGGKDTEAFF
TRBV20-1	NA	NA	TRBJ1-3	TGCAGTGCTAGAAGGGGTAGCACCATATATTTT	CSARRGSTIYF
TRBV6-1	NA	NA	TRBJ2-3	TGTGCCAGCAGTGAACAAGGGGGGGGCTTCCCAGATACGCAGTATTTT	CASSEQGGGFPDTQYF
TRBV4-1	NA	NA	TRBJ2-1	TGCGCCAGCAGCACGGACAGTAGCTCCTACAATGAGCAGTTCTTC	CASSTDSSSYNEQFF
TRBV10-3	NA	TRBD2	TRBJ2-1	TGTGCCATCAGTGAGGGGAGGGAGCTCAATGAGCAGTTCTTC	CAISEGRELNEQFF
TRBV14	NA	NA	TRBJ1-6	TGTGCCAGCAGCCAGGGGCAGAAGTTTGCGGGGAGCTCCTATAATTCACCCCTCCACTTT	CASSQGQKFAGSSYNSPLHF
TRBV28	NA	NA	TRBJ2-7	TGTGCCAGCAGTACCCTTACAGGTAGTCGATACGAGCAGTACTTC	CASSTLTGSRYEQYF
TRBV3-1/TRBV3-2	NA	NA	TRBJ1-2	TGTGCCAGCAGCCAAGATCCGGAGAACTATGGCTACACCTTC	CASSQDPENYGYTF
TRBV7-9	NA	NA	TRBJ2-7	TGTGCCAGCAGCCCCCCAACAGTGAAATCCTACGAGCAGTACTTC	CASSPPTVKSYEQYF
TRBV24-1	NA	TRBD2	TRBJ2-3	TGTGCCACCAGCCTAAGTCGCCTAGCGGGGGGTCAAACGAGCACAGATACGCAGTATTTT	CATSLSRLAGGQTSTDTQYF
TRBV15	NA	NA	TRBJ2-5	TGTGCCACCAGCAGAGCGGGGGAGGCGGAGACCCAGTACTTC	CATSRAGEAETQYF
TRBV19	NA	NA	TRBJ1-5	TGTGCCAGTAGTACCCAGTATAGCAATCAGCCCCAGCATTTT	CASSTQYSNQPQHF
TRBV29-1	few	NA	TRBJ1-2	TGCAGCGTTGAAGATCGTGGGGGCGACTATGGCTACACCTTC	CSVEDRGGDYGYTF
TRBV10-1	NA	TRBD1	TRBJ2-2	TGCGCCAGCAGTGGGGCCGACAGGGGAACCGGGGAGCTGTTTTTT	CASSGADRGTGELFF
TRBV25-1	NA	TRBD1	TRBJ2-7	TGTGCCAGCAGTGGCGGCAGGGGGCTTTTCAACGAGCAGTACTTC	CASSGGRGLFNEQYF
TRBV30	NA	NA	TRBJ2-3	TGTGCCTGGGAAACAGGGACAGATACGCAGTATTTT	CAWETGTDTQYF